Following are 20 T cell receptor beta chains from one sample sequenced in a study of blood T cell repertoires in COVID-19. Produced via immunoSEQ multiplex PCR; TCRdb's table is partial and in-frame only. Of a few hundred thousand clones listed, 85% to 90% were seen once; the top ten hold 10% to 12%. Sequencing was carried out using peripheral blood. Every receptor here comes from a woman aged 25 to 39 with COVID-19, enrolled during active disease.

The chain employs TRBV5-6 and TRBJ2-7; 12 nucleotides align to TRBD2. Germline CDR1 SGHDT, CDR2 YYEEEE. The CDR3 is 14 residues long. The V segment lost 6 bases and the J segment 2 bases; nucleotides outside the gene matches: 3. The CDR3 sequence is CASIASGRAYEQYF. CDR3 bases: TGTGCCAGCATCGCTAGCGGGAGGGCCTACGAGCAGTACTTC. Using reference TRBV5-6 and TRBJ2-7 for the parts outside the CDR3, the full variable domain is DAGVTQSPTHLIKTRGQQVTLRCSPKSGHDTVSWYQQALGQGPQFIFQYYEEEERQRGNFPDRFSGHQFPNYSSELNVNALLLGDSALYLCASIASGRAYEQYFGPGTRLTVT.

This CDR3 is CASSLLGQGGFRGYTF. Here the CDR3 DNA reads TGTGCCAGCAGCCTATTGGGACAGGGGGGATTCCGTGGCTACACCTTC. The chain links TRBV3-1 (or the pseudogene TRBV3-2) to TRBJ1-2, with 11 bases matching TRBD1. With 4 bases clipped from V and 7 bases from J, the junction kept 11 bases outside the gene matches. The CDR3 runs 16 residues. The germline CDR1 and CDR2 sequences are LGHDT and YNNKEL (reference sequence).

The genes are TRBV7-3 and TRBJ1-1; the D is unclear. V shed 0 bases and J shed 2 bases, with 10 bases lying between them. The CDR3 consists of 15 residues. CDR1 and CDR2 (germline): SGHTA, FQGTGA. For the CDR3, the DNA is TGTGCCAGCAGCTTAACGAGGGCTGGAAACACTGAAGCTTTCTTT. This sequence encodes CASSLTRAGNTEAFF.

In its sample, this clone was seen a few times. The chain carries TRBV5-1 and TRBJ2-5; maybe TRBD2 (7 bases). V was trimmed by 4 bases and J by 5 bases, leaving 15 bases between them. CDR1 SGHRS and CDR2 YFSETQ come from the germline V gene. CDR3 size: 14 residues. The CDR3 loop is CASSLQGRVETQYF. CDR3 nucleotides: TGCGCCAGCAGCCTTCAGGGGAGGGTGGAGACCCAGTACTTC.

The J gene is TRBJ1-2, the V gene TRBV24-1, with D maybe TRBD1 (5 bases). The CDR3 runs to 15 residues. Trimming cost V 4 bases and J 4 bases, with 15 bases left between them. Germline V gene data show CDR1 as KGHDR and CDR2 as SFDVKD. The CDR3 sequence: CATSDPAQGSYGYTF. DNA for the CDR3: TGTGCCACCAGTGACCCTGCCCAGGGAAGCTATGGCTACACCTTC.

CDR3 region: CASAEGARAAYGNQPQHF. The CDR3 DNA reads as TGTGCCAGCGCTGAGGGGGCCAGGGCGGCATATGGCAATCAGCCCCAGCATTTT. The chain recombines TRBV7-4 with TRBJ1-5, with TRBD1 matching 7 bases. V shed 8 bases and J 2 bases; nucleotides not matched to a gene: 18. The germline V gene encodes CDR1 SGHVT and CDR2 SQSDAQ. The CDR3 extends over 18 amino acids.

The gene calls are TRBV4-3 and TRBJ2-5; 7 positions agree with TRBD2. Trimming at V came to 1 base and at J to 2 bases, leaving 4 bases not matched to a gene. Germline V gives CDR1 LGHNA, CDR2 YSLEER. This CDR3 has 15 amino acids. CDR3 DNA: TGCGCCAGCAGCCAAGCATGGGGGGGGCAAGAGACCCAGTACTTC. It encodes CASSQAWGGQETQYF.

V usage is TRBV15 and J usage is TRBJ1-6, with 7 bases identical to TRBD1. CDR3 length: 13 residues. V lost 5 bases to trimming and J lost 9 bases; unmatched junction nucleotides: 4. Germline CDR1 LNHNV, CDR2 YYDKDF (reference sequence). The DNA of the CDR3 is TGTGCCACCAGCCGACACAGGGGTTCACCCCTCCACTTT. Residues: CATSRHRGSPLHF.

The genes are TRBV2 and TRBJ2-7; 11 bases map to TRBD1. The CDR3 has 14 amino acids. Losses at the gene ends were 6 bases for V and 5 bases for J; bases not matched to a gene: 6. Germline V CDR1 and CDR2: SNHLY, FYNNEI. In DNA form, the CDR3 reads TGTGCCAGCAGGTCGGACAGGGGGCGGAACGAGCAGTACTTC. Residues: CASRSDRGRNEQYF.

V is TRBV5-4 and J is TRBJ2-7, with unresolved D. Germline V gene lookup returns CDR1 SGHNT and CDR2 YYREEE (reference sequence). Deletions cut 5 bases from V and 2 bases from J, with 11 bases between. The CDR3 consists of 13 residues. CDR3 nucleotide sequence: TGTGCCAGCAGTTATGACATCCCCTACGAGCAGTACTTC. It yields the protein CASSYDIPYEQYF.

The rearrangement links TRBV4-1 to TRBJ1-1, with D perhaps matching TRBD1 (5 bases). The germline V and J ends were trimmed by 2 bases and 4 bases, with 17 bases remaining between them. CDR3 size: 16 residues. Germline CDR1 is MGHRA and CDR2 is YSYEKL. DNA for the CDR3: TGCGCCAGCAGCCAACCCCCCGAGGCGGGGGGCACTGAAGCTTTCTTT. Encoded protein: CASSQPPEAGGTEAFF.

This chain connects TRBV5-4 to TRBJ2-4, with 9 positions matching TRBD1. V gave up 3 bases and J gave up 10 bases; unmatched junction bases: 5. Germline lookup yields CDR1 SGHNT and CDR2 YYREEE (reference sequence). CDR3 size: 13 residues. The CDR3 sequence is CASSSQGAQIQYF. The DNA of the CDR3 is TGTGCCAGCAGCTCACAGGGGGCACAGATTCAGTACTTC.

The chain carries TRBV2 and TRBJ2-3, with 8 nucleotides matching TRBD2. Germline values: CDR1 SNHLY, CDR2 FYNNEI. There are 18 residues in the CDR3. Trimming removed 5 bases from V and 4 bases from J; junction bases left unmatched: 17. The CDR3 bases are TGTGCCAGCAGTCCCCTCCCGTTTTTAGCGGGAATCGCAGATACGCAGTATTTT. Translating gives CASSPLPFLAGIADTQYF. Variable domain in full (rest from reference TRBV2 and TRBJ2-3): EPEVTQTPSHQVTQMGQEVILRCVPISNHLYFYWYRQILGQKVEFLVSFYNNEISEKSEIFDDQFSVERPDGSNFTLKIRSTKLEDSAMYFCASSPLPFLAGIADTQYFGPGTRLTVL.

The CDR3 region is CASSPQGDYGYTF. CDR3 nucleotide sequence: TGTGCCAGCAGCCCTCAGGGGGACTATGGCTACACCTTC. V usage is TRBV7-3 and J usage is TRBJ1-2, with TRBD1 matching 7 bases. The J segment lost 3 bases and the V segment lost 5 bases, leaving 3 bases of the junction unmatched. This CDR3 spans 13 amino acids. Germline V gene sequence: CDR1 SGHTA, CDR2 FQGTGA.

The rearrangement uses TRBV6-5 and TRBJ1-4; 9 bases align to TRBD1. This CDR3 contains 15 residues. Germline V gene lookup returns CDR1 MNHEY and CDR2 SVGAGI. V gave up 1 base and J gave up 5 bases; unmatched junction bases: 2. The CDR3 sequence: CASSYWGTGNEKLFF. CDR3 nucleotides: TGTGCCAGCAGTTACTGGGGGACAGGGAATGAAAAACTGTTTTTT.

This clone was detected only a few times. The chain couples TRBV10-3 to TRBJ2-3; D perhaps matches TRBD2 (6 bases). V lost 8 bases and J 1 base, leaving 7 bases between the germline ends. Germline V gene lookup returns CDR1 ENHRY and CDR2 SYGVKD. This CDR3 contains 12 residues. The CDR3 DNA follows: TGTGCCATCGGAGGGCGCACAGATACGCAGTATTTT. Translating gives CAIGGRTDTQYF.

The chain couples TRBV5-1 to TRBJ2-5; 8 bases are shared with TRBD2. The junction had 11 bases not matched to a gene; V was cut back by 6 bases and J by 4 bases. Germline V CDR1 and CDR2: SGHRS, YFSETQ. CDR3 length: 15 amino acids. This chain's CDR3 is CASKLLVLAGETQYF. The DNA for the CDR3 is TGCGCCAGCAAACTGCTCGTGCTAGCGGGAGAGACCCAGTACTTC.

The V call is TRBV10-2, the J call TRBJ2-7; TRBD1 matches at 9 bases. The germline gives CDR1 WSHSY, CDR2 SAAADI. V was pared by 9 bases and J by 5 bases, with 8 bases of the junction left unmatched. This CDR3 contains 13 residues. The chain's CDR3 is CASLRDRAHEQYF. The CDR3, as DNA: TGCGCCAGTCTCCGGGACAGGGCGCACGAGCAGTACTTC.

V is TRBV6-1 and J is TRBJ2-3; D perhaps matches TRBD2 (7 bases). From germline, CDR1 is MNHNS and CDR2 SASEGT. The CDR3 has 15 amino acids. Trimming took 2 bases from V and 4 from J, leaving 13 bases between them. CDR3 sequence reads: CASSEQGRAADTQYF. In DNA form, the CDR3 reads TGTGCCAGCAGTGAACAGGGGAGGGCGGCAGATACGCAGTATTTT.

The chain links TRBV2 to TRBJ1-1, with D possibly TRBD1 on 6 matching bases. V was shortened by 9 bases and J by 0 bases, with 23 bases between the two germline ends. Germline V lookup: CDR1 SNHLY, CDR2 FYNNEI. The CDR3 loop spans 17 amino acids. CDR3 amino acids: CARSSGTGSALNTEAFF. CDR3 coding DNA: TGTGCCAGGTCCAGCGGAACAGGGAGTGCCTTGAACACTGAAGCTTTCTTT.